The 19 T cell receptor beta chains presented below share a single source sample, sequenced in a study of T-cell memory formation after mild COVID-19. TCRdb redid the calling of the 5' RACE reads with MiXCR, one entry per CDR3 protein. This sample has some 70,000 distinct CDR3 sequences, with 16% found just once. Sequenced sample: PBMCs or a T cell subset sorted from them (not recorded which). These receptors all stem from an adult woman who had mild COVID-19 (a few samples of this study predate the infection). Cell type and time point are not known.

The CDR3 DNA is TGCGCCAGCAGCCAAGATAGGGGCAGCACTGAAGCTTTCTTT. Amino acids: CASSQDRGSTEAFF. V usage is TRBV4-3 and J usage is TRBJ1-1; a possible D gene is TRBD1 (5 bases). Germline CDR1 reads LGHNA; CDR2 reads YSLEER. This CDR3 comprises 14 residues. Between the trimmed V and J ends, which lost 0 bases and 4 bases, there was a span of 9 bases.

This clonotype was seen at least ten times. The rearrangement joins TRBV29-1 to TRBJ2-4; 9 bases align to TRBD1. Germline V gene data show CDR1 as SQVTM and CDR2 as ANQGSEA. Trimming took 0 bases from V and 5 from J; bases not matched to a gene: 5. The CDR3 extends over 15 amino acids. Here the CDR3 reads CSVEDDRDRENIQYF. The CDR3 nucleotides read TGCAGCGTTGAAGATGACCGGGACAGGGAAAACATTCAGTACTTC. The entire variable domain, with the rest obtained from reference TRBV29-1 and TRBJ2-4, is as follows: SAVISQKPSRDICQRGTSLTIQCQVDSQVTMMFWYRQQPGQSLTLIATANQGSEATYESGFVIDKFPISRPNLTFSTLTVSNMSPEDSSIYLCSVEDDRDRENIQYFGAGTRLSVL.

This clonotype was seen at least ten times. CDR3 nucleotides: TGCGCCAGCAGCCAAGATGGGTGGGACTACGAGCAGTACTTC. It encodes CASSQDGWDYEQYF. This chain uses TRBV4-3 with TRBJ2-7; no firm D call. Germline CDR1 is LGHNA and CDR2 is YSLEER. The CDR3 has 14 amino acids. Between the trimmed V and J ends, which lost 0 bases and 3 bases, there was a span of 9 bases.

This clonotype was detected a few times. V usage is TRBV3-1 and J usage is TRBJ2-5; D remains unclear. The V end was cut by 8 bases, the J end by 3 bases, with 10 bases between. This CDR3 spans 12 amino acids. Germline CDR1 reads LGHDT; CDR2 reads YNNKEL (reference sequence). CDR3 coding DNA: TGTGCCAGCGCCCCAGACGAAGAGACCCAGTACTTC. Residues: CASAPDEETQYF.

This chain joins TRBV13 and TRBJ2-5; a weak D match, TRBD2 (6 bases). V was trimmed by 5 bases and J by 5 bases, leaving 15 bases between them. The germline V gene encodes CDR1 PRHDT and CDR2 FYEKMQ (reference sequence). CDR3 size: 14 residues. The CDR3 sequence: CASSPGPDYETQYF. The CDR3 region has the DNA TGTGCCAGCAGCCCCGGGCCGGACTATGAGACCCAGTACTTC. The variable domain in full, completed from reference TRBV13 and TRBJ2-5, reads AAGVIQSPRHLIKEKRETATLKCYPIPRHDTVYWYQQGPGQDPQFLISFYEKMQSDKGSIPDRFSAQQFSDYHSELNMSSLELGDSALYFCASSPGPDYETQYFGPGTRLLVL.

This clonotype occurred a few times. This chain joins TRBV5-1 and TRBJ2-1; the D is unclear. Germline CDR1 and CDR2: SGHRS and YFSETQ. The CDR3 sequence is 13 residues long. V was shortened by 2 bases and J by 6 bases, with 9 bases between the two germline ends. DNA for the CDR3: TGCGCCAGCAGCTTTAGACACCCCAATGAGCAGTTCTTC. It encodes CASSFRHPNEQFF.

There are a few counts of this clonotype. The rearrangement links TRBV27 to TRBJ1-1, with 8 bases that match TRBD1. Germline V gene lookup returns CDR1 MNHEY and CDR2 SMNVEV (reference sequence). The ends lost 6 bases at V and 1 base at J; junction bases unmatched: 4. CDR3 size: 14 residues. CDR3 residues: CASREQGANTEAFF. CDR3 nucleotides: TGTGCCAGCAGAGAGCAGGGGGCGAACACTGAAGCTTTCTTT.

This clonotype was recorded a few times. V is TRBV29-1 and J is TRBJ1-1; D is unclear. Germline V gene sequence: CDR1 SQVTM, CDR2 ANQGSEA. The V end lost 4 bases, the J end lost 0 bases, and 12 bases lay between the germline ends. The CDR3 runs to 14 residues. CDR3 region: CSVAGYGMNTEAFF. The CDR3 DNA reads as TGCAGCGTTGCGGGGTATGGGATGAACACTGAAGCTTTCTTT.

This clonotype occurred many times. The chain recombines TRBV7-8 with TRBJ2-7, with D perhaps TRBD2 (5 bases). Between the trimmed V and J ends, which lost 5 bases and 2 bases, there was a span of 13 bases. The length of the CDR3 is 14 residues. Germline V gene lookup returns CDR1 SGHVS and CDR2 FQNEAQ. DNA of the CDR3: TGTGCCAGCAGCCCGGGCGGAGGAGCCTACGAGCAGTACTTC. Its translation: CASSPGGGAYEQYF.

This clonotype was found a few times. The V call is TRBV6-5, the J call TRBJ1-1; D unclear. CDR3 size: 15 residues. Deletions cut 8 bases from V and 0 bases from J, with 16 bases between. In germline, CDR1 is MNHEY, CDR2 SVGAGI. CDR3: CASRLRTELNTEAFF. Here the CDR3 DNA reads TGTGCCAGCCGTCTCCGGACGGAACTGAACACTGAAGCTTTCTTT.

About this clonotype: Relative to the germline gene, one junction end is altered; a read error may explain this. The rearrangement joins TRBV12-3 or TRBV12-4 to TRBJ1-4; D is unclear. The CDR3 has 14 amino acids. The CDR3 protein is CASSLKGGQRELFF. In DNA form, the CDR3 reads TGCGCCAGCAGTTTAAAGGGCGGTCAAAGGGAACTGTTTTTT.

CDR3 loop: CATSRGNEQYF. The CDR3 DNA reads TGTGCCACCAGCAGAGGAAACGAGCAGTACTTC. The rearrangement links TRBV15 to TRBJ2-7, with no clear D. Germline CDR1 is LNHNV and CDR2 is YYDKDF (reference sequence). The ends were cut back, 1 base at V and 5 bases at J, with 3 bases in the middle. The CDR3 spans 11 residues. The variable domain in full, with the rest retrieved from reference TRBV15 and TRBJ2-7, is DAMVIQNPRYQVTQFGKPVTLSCSQTLNHNVMYWYQQKSSQAPKLLFHYYDKDFNNEADTPDNFQSRRPNTSFCFLDIRSPGLGDTAMYLCATSRGNEQYFGPGTRLTVT.

This clonotype was observed a handful of times. This chain connects TRBV4-2 to TRBJ2-5, with unresolved D. V lost 0 bases, J lost 3 bases, and 14 bases lay in between. CDR1 is LGHNA and CDR2 is YNFKEQ in the germline V gene. The CDR3 extends over 16 amino acids. CDR3 coding DNA: TGTGCCAGCAGCCAAGATCACTCCGGACGCGAAGAGACCCAGTACTTC. Translated, it gives CASSQDHSGREETQYF.

The V gene is TRBV20-1, the J gene TRBJ1-1; D gene ambiguous. The V end was cut by 3 bases, the J end by 2 bases, with 10 bases between. This CDR3 has 13 residues. Germline V lookup: CDR1 DFQATT, CDR2 SNEGSKA (reference sequence). Written as DNA, the CDR3 is TGCAGTGCTAGGTGGAGCCTTAACACTGAAGCTTTCTTT. This sequence encodes CSARWSLNTEAFF.

The chain employs TRBV29-1 and TRBJ2-5; tentatively, D is TRBD2 (6 bases). The V gene's germline CDR1 is SQVTM and CDR2 ANQGSEA. CDR3 size: 14 residues. Trimming cost V 3 bases and J 5 bases, with 16 bases left between them. The CDR3 protein is CSVETSGRFETQYF. DNA for the CDR3: TGCAGCGTTGAGACTAGTGGGCGGTTCGAGACCCAGTACTTC.

This chain connects TRBV7-2 to TRBJ2-4; tentatively, D is TRBD1 (8 bases). The CDR3 totals 16 residues. Trimming removed 8 bases at V and 0 bases at J, with 17 bases between. The germline gives CDR1 SGHTA, CDR2 FQGNSA. The CDR3 here is CASSGGDRPAKNIQYF. The CDR3 DNA sequence: TGTGCCAGCTCTGGGGGGGACAGGCCAGCCAAAAACATTCAGTACTTC.

The chain has TRBV28 and TRBJ1-1; D remains unclear. The V and J ends lost 1 base and 8 bases respectively, with 11 bases between them. The germline V gene has CDR1 MDHEN and CDR2 SYDVKM. The CDR3 length is 13 residues. CDR3 nucleotide sequence: TGTGCCAGCAGTTTATTTCCGGGTCAGGAAGCTTTCTTT. Translated, it gives CASSLFPGQEAFF. Full variable domain (outside the CDR3, taken from reference TRBV28 and TRBJ1-1): DVKVTQSSRYLVKRTGEKVFLECVQDMDHENMFWYRQDPGLGLRLIYFSYDVKMKEKGDIPEGYSVSREKKERFSLILESASTNQTSMYLCASSLFPGQEAFFGQGTRLTVV.

This clonotype has a handful of counts. CDR3 nucleotides: TGCAGCGTTGAATTTCATGACAGGGGGGAGGGTGGCTACACCTTC. This sequence encodes CSVEFHDRGEGGYTF. V and J are TRBV29-1 and TRBJ1-2; TRBD1 agrees at 9 bases. V lost 2 bases to trimming and J lost 7 bases; unmatched junction nucleotides: 11. This CDR3 has 15 amino acids. Germline V gives CDR1 SQVTM, CDR2 ANQGSEA.

The chain uses TRBV11-3 and TRBJ2-5; D not resolved. Trimming cost V 1 base and J 1 base, with 10 bases left between them. Germline V gene data show CDR1 as SGHNT and CDR2 as YENEEA. This CDR3 contains 15 residues. The CDR3 bases are TGTGCCAGCAGCTTAGGGGCGCAGCCCCAAGAGACCCAGTACTTC. Protein sequence: CASSLGAQPQETQYF.